These 16 T cell receptor beta chains came from one sample sequenced in a study of T cells after yellow fever vaccination. From the 5' RACE reads, TCRdb called clonotypes with MiXCR, one entry per CDR3 protein. The sample lists just over 300,000 distinct CDR3 sequences, roughly 3.5% occurring once. The sample consisted of PBMCs, taken on the day of the yellow fever booster vaccination. The source is a man aged 18 to 35 who received the YFV17D yellow fever vaccine.

This clonotype turned up a few times. The chain links TRBV6-5 to TRBJ1-3, with D unclear. CDR1 is MNHEY and CDR2 is SVGAGI in the germline V gene. CDR3 length: 16 amino acids. The V gene lost 0 bases and the J gene lost 0 bases, with 9 bases spanning the gap. CDR3 nucleotides: TGTGCCAGCAGTTACTCGAGAAGTGGCTCTGGAAACACCATATATTTT. Translation gives CASSYSRSGSGNTIYF.

This clonotype was picked up many times. The V call is TRBV11-2, the J call TRBJ2-3; the D is unclear. CDR3 length: 15 amino acids. The germline V gene has CDR1 SGHAT and CDR2 FQNNGV. Trimming stripped 3 bases from V and 2 bases from J, with 12 bases between. The CDR3 DNA reads as TGTGCCAGCAGCTTCGGACCCGGGTTCACAGATACGCAGTATTTT. It codes for CASSFGPGFTDTQYF.

This clonotype came up a few times. The chain couples TRBV7-2 to TRBJ2-7, with 9 nucleotides matching TRBD2. CDR3 size: 15 residues. The V segment lost 6 bases and the J segment 2 bases; nucleotides outside the gene matches: 8. The V gene's germline CDR1 is SGHTA and CDR2 FQGNSA. The CDR3 spells CASRVRLAAPYEQYF. The CDR3 nucleotides are TGTGCCAGCAGAGTCCGACTAGCGGCCCCCTACGAGCAGTACTTC.

This clonotype was found many times. The rearrangement joins TRBV28 to TRBJ1-2, with D unresolved. The germline V gene has CDR1 MDHEN and CDR2 SYDVKM. This CDR3 contains 14 residues. The ends were cut back, 7 bases at V and 3 bases at J, with 15 bases in the middle. The CDR3 coding sequence is TGTGCCAGCAACCCTAAGGGAATAGACTATGGCTACACCTTC. The encoded protein is CASNPKGIDYGYTF.

CDR3 loop: CASSYSVSVSRRGQPQHF. CDR3 in DNA: TGTGCCAGCAGTTACTCAGTGTCGGTTAGCCGCCGGGGCCAGCCCCAGCATTTT. The chain couples TRBV6-2 or TRBV6-3 to TRBJ1-5; a possible D gene is TRBD1 (5 bases). Looked up from germline, CDR1 is MNHEY and CDR2 is SVGEGT. V was trimmed by 0 bases and J by 7 bases, leaving 22 bases between them. This CDR3 comprises 18 residues.

This clonotype was seen many times. The chain is built from TRBV7-3 and TRBJ2-3, with 7 positions matching TRBD2. V shed 3 bases and J 1 base; nucleotides not matched to a gene: 10. The CDR3 covers 17 residues. Germline V gives CDR1 SGHTA, CDR2 FQGTGA. CDR3 protein: CASSFRLRGDRTDTQYF. The CDR3 bases are TGTGCCAGCAGCTTTCGGCTTCGGGGGGACCGCACAGATACGCAGTATTTT.

This clonotype was counted many times. The chain links TRBV7-2 to TRBJ2-3; TRBD2 aligns across 8 bases. Germline lookup yields CDR1 SGHTA and CDR2 FQGNSA. The CDR3 totals 18 residues. J gave up 5 bases and V 0 bases, and 13 bases lay outside the gene matches. The CDR3 sequence is CASSLATRRGVRLDTQYF. The CDR3 DNA reads TGTGCCAGCAGCTTAGCCACCAGGCGGGGGGTTCGCTTAGATACGCAGTATTTT. Based on the CDR3 plus reference TRBV7-2 and TRBJ2-3, the full variable domain is GAGVSQSPSNKVTEKGKDVELRCDPISGHTALYWYRQSLGQGLEFLIYFQGNSAPDKSGLPSDRFSAERTGGSVSTLTIQRTQQEDSAVYLCASSLATRRGVRLDTQYFGPGTRLTVL.

This clonotype came up many times. The chain is built from TRBV7-7 and TRBJ1-6, with 7 bases lining up with TRBD1. CDR3 length equals 15 residues. The junction had 5 bases not matched to a gene; V was cut back by 2 bases and J by 7 bases. Germline CDR1 is SSHAT and CDR2 is FNYEAQ (reference sequence). CDR3 DNA: TGTGCCAGCAGCTTAAGGGACAGAAGAAATTCACCCCTCCACTTT. Translated, it gives CASSLRDRRNSPLHF. Variable domain in full (rest from reference TRBV7-7 and TRBJ1-6): GAGVSQSPRYKVTKRGQDVTLRCDPISSHATLYWYQQALGQGPEFLTYFNYEAQPDKSGLPSDRFSAERPEGSISTLTIQRTEQRDSAMYRCASSLRDRRNSPLHFGNGTRLTVT.

This clonotype showed up many times. This chain joins TRBV7-9 and TRBJ2-1; D is uncertain. Trimming removed 1 base from V and 7 bases from J, with 5 bases in between. CDR1 and CDR2 from the germline V gene are SEHNR and FQNEAQ (reference sequence). CDR3 length equals 12 residues. The CDR3 DNA reads TGTGCCAGCAGCTTAGATAGGAATGAGCAGTTCTTC. Translation gives CASSLDRNEQFF.

This clonotype has ten or more counts. V gene TRBV9 combines with J gene TRBJ2-1; 7 bases fit TRBD2. Germline values: CDR1 SGDLS, CDR2 YYNGEE. The CDR3 has 15 residues. V lost 4 bases to trimming and J lost 2 bases; unmatched junction nucleotides: 6. In nucleotides, the CDR3 is TGTGCCAGCAGCCTCACTAGCGTCCCCTACAATGAGCAGTTCTTC. Residues: CASSLTSVPYNEQFF.

This clonotype was seen ten or more times. The chain couples TRBV7-8 to TRBJ1-1, with 8 bases identical to TRBD1. CDR3 length equals 15 residues. The J segment lost 1 base and the V segment lost 6 bases, leaving 7 bases of the junction unmatched. Germline V gene data show CDR1 as SGHVS and CDR2 as FQNEAQ. The CDR3 DNA sequence: TGTGCCAGCAGTTTAAGGCAGGGGGCGAACACTGAAGCTTTCTTT. Its translation is CASSLRQGANTEAFF.

This clonotype was counted at least ten times. The gene calls are TRBV7-2 and TRBJ2-3; D might be TRBD1 (6 bases). CDR3 length: 14 amino acids. Germline values: CDR1 SGHTA, CDR2 FQGNSA. With 5 bases removed from V and 5 bases from J, the gap between germline ends came to 14 bases. The CDR3 coding sequence is TGTGCCAGCAGCCCAGACAGGCGCAGAGATACGCAGTATTTT. Translated: CASSPDRRRDTQYF.

This clonotype was found a few times. This sequence joins TRBV7-9 and TRBJ1-2, with D unclear. Per the germline V gene, CDR1 is SEHNR and CDR2 is FQNEAQ (reference sequence). The CDR3 is made up of 12 amino acids. V was trimmed by 4 bases and J by 4 bases, leaving 7 bases between them. The CDR3, as DNA: TGTGCCAGCAGCTGGGATCTCTATGGCTACACCTTC. Amino acid sequence: CASSWDLYGYTF. The entire variable domain, with the rest obtained from reference TRBV7-9 and TRBJ1-2, is as follows: DTGVSQNPRHKITKRGQNVTFRCDPISEHNRLYWYRQTLGQGPEFLTYFQNEAQLEKSRLLSDRFSAERPKGSFSTLEIQRTEQGDSAMYLCASSWDLYGYTFGSGTRLTVV.

This clonotype was detected only a few times. A junction boundary mismatches the germline segment, possibly from a read error. The J gene is TRBJ2-1, the V gene TRBV7-7; 11 positions match TRBD2. Germline CDR1 reads SSHAT; CDR2 reads FNYEAQ (reference sequence). The CDR3 spans 16 residues. CDR3 DNA: TGTGCTAGCAGTTCATTTAGCGGGGGGGGATCCAATGAGCAGTTCTTC. It encodes CASSSFSGGGSNEQFF. Full variable domain (rest looked up from reference TRBV7-7 and TRBJ2-1): GAGVSQSPRYKVTKRGQDVTLRCDPISSHATLYWYQQALGQGPEFLTYFNYEAQPDKSGLPSDRFSAERPEGSISTLTIQRTEQRDSAMYRCASSSFSGGGSNEQFFGPGTRLTVL.

V gene TRBV20-1 combines with J gene TRBJ2-7; tentative D call: TRBD1 (5 bases). This CDR3 spans 12 amino acids. V was pared by 7 bases and J by 3 bases, with 13 bases between. Germline loops: CDR1 DFQATT, CDR2 SNEGSKA (reference sequence). The DNA of the CDR3 is TGCAGTGGTGGACCAGGGTTCTACGAGCAGTACTTC. The encoded protein is CSGGPGFYEQYF.

The gene calls are TRBV12-3 or TRBV12-4 and TRBJ1-1, with TRBD1 identical over 11 bases. There are 16 residues in the CDR3. V lost 6 bases and J lost 6; bases outside the gene matches: 12. The CDR3 DNA follows: TGTGCCAGCAGCCCGCCTGAGGGACAGGGGGGAGCTGAAGCTTTCTTT. Protein product: CASSPPEGQGGAEAFF.